This T cell receptor (beta chain) comes out of a study of T-cell memory formation after mild COVID-19. Whole-study results and caveats: Memory cells collected pre-infection included some clones that later responded, suggesting cross-reactive memory joined. Whereas later expanders leaned CD4+, clones contracting day 15 to 85 showed a balanced CD4/CD8 makeup.

Constant-segment primers were used for 5'RACE, and the resulting TCR alpha and TCR beta cDNA libraries carried sample barcodes and UMIs. TCRdb reanalysed the 5' RACE reads using MiXCR and keeps one entry per CDR3 protein. The profile shows about 250,000 distinct CDR3 sequences, about 16% of them singletons. About this clonotype itself: The antigen is not known.

Sequenced input: PBMCs or a T cell subset sorted from them (not recorded which). This clonotype was sampled from an adult woman who had mild COVID-19 (a few samples of this study predate the infection). Cell type and time point are not known.

The CDR3 is CSVGDMEHTEAFF. CDR3 DNA sequence: TGCAGCGTTGGGGACATGGAACACACTGAAGCTTTCTTT. The chain carries TRBV29-1 and TRBJ1-1; the D gene is possibly TRBD1 (6 bases). The CDR3 totals 13 residues. Germline lookup yields CDR1 SQVTM and CDR2 ANQGSEA. Between the trimmed V and J ends, which lost 4 bases and 3 bases, there was a span of 12 bases.